The text below deals with one T cell receptor (beta chain). Assay: immunoSEQ multiplex PCR; the TCRdb copy retains only in-frame clones and omits some. The profile covers hundreds of thousands of clones, with roughly 84% appearing a single time and under 20% taken by the ten largest. Germline V gives CDR1 SGHDT, CDR2 YYEEEE. Trimming removed 0 bases from V and 1 base from J, with 17 bases in between. The CDR3 contains 18 residues. This sample is part of a study of shared clonotypes between healthy human individuals. CD8 memory merged CD45RO+ with CCR7-negative CD45RA+ TemRA cells. The specimen was memory CD8+ T cells sorted from blood. The subset here: CD45RO+ cells pooled with CCR7-negative TemRA cells. This sequence joins TRBV5-6 and TRBJ1-3; D possibly corresponds to TRBD1 (6 bases). The receptor was isolated from a man younger than 30 in good health. The DNA for the CDR3 is TGTGCCAGCAGCTTGGTCGATCGGGGGCCGGAATCTGGAAACACCATATATTTT. Protein: CASSLVDRGPESGNTIYF. The whole variable domain, remainder taken from reference TRBV5-6 and TRBJ1-3, is DAGVTQSPTHLIKTRGQQVTLRCSPKSGHDTVSWYQQALGQGPQFIFQYYEEEERQRGNFPDRFSGHQFPNYSSELNVNALLLGDSALYLCASSLVDRGPESGNTIYFGEGSWLTVV.